This T cell receptor beta chain was profiled in a study of identical twins. This clonotype was seen only a few times. Its antigen remains unidentified. Healthy Caucasians made up all donors. Trimming removed 5 bases from V and 5 bases from J, with 11 bases in between. The CDR3 spans 13 residues. Germline CDR1 and CDR2: SGHVS and FNYEAQ. Unique molecular identifiers were in the cDNA, with template-switch universal primer binding. TCRdb reprocessed the 5' RACE reads with MiXCR, giving one entry per CDR3 protein. The sample lists 500,000 to 600,000 distinct CDR3 sequences; around 20% were seen once. Whole-study results and caveats: A lower insertion count was a feature of abundant cord blood beta clonotypes, with no such feature in memory repertoires.

These records were also assigned to another study, of T cells expressing NK-cell markers.

J is TRBJ2-3 and V is TRBV7-6; the D gene is possibly TRBD2 (5 bases). The receptor's source is a woman between 18 and 29 years old in good health. The sample consisted of CD4+ T cells sorted from blood. CDR3 sequence: CASSDRAGDTQYF. DNA of the CDR3: TGTGCCAGCAGCGATAGGGCGGGAGATACGCAGTATTTT.